This T cell receptor (beta chain) was retrieved from a study of OX40 agonist ivuxolimab in advanced cancers. Looking at the study overall: Dose-escalation subjects each had hepatocellular carcinoma, melanoma, renal cell or head and neck cancer.

Profiling relied on immunoSEQ multiplex PCR, and the TCRdb table lists in-frame clones only, not all of them. This table has over 95,000 clones, over 75% appearing once. Germline-derived CDR1 and CDR2 are SGHTA and FQGNSA. Germline trimming cut 5 bases from V and 3 bases from J; bases unmatched to any gene: 7. This CDR3 is built from 15 residues. Sample: CD4+ or CD8+ T cells sorted from blood, taken in a trial of the OX40 agonist ivuxolimab. The TCR originated in an adult with an advanced solid tumor such as melanoma, head and neck, liver or kidney cancer. This chain connects TRBV7-2 to TRBJ2-3; 8 bases line up with TRBD1. DNA of the CDR3: TGTGCCAGCAGCGCTTCAGGGGGCGAGACAGATACGCAGTATTTT. Translated, it gives CASSASGGETDTQYF.